Listed here is a single T cell receptor (beta chain). The final CDR3 position lacks the conserved phenylalanine or tryptophan, pointing to a likely read error. The data stem from a study of Graves' ophthalmopathy and Graves' hyperthyroidism. Transcripts of RNA were the source for amplifying TCR beta CDR3 regions. After a first-round RT-PCR with HTBI primers, a second-round multiplex PCR was run. TCRdb reanalysed the multiplex PCR reads using MiXCR and keeps one entry per CDR3 protein. Of hundreds of thousands of distinct CDR3 sequences in the sample, less than 20% were seen once. The germline CDR1 and CDR2 sequences are MDHEN and SYDVKM. V was pared by 1 base and J by 2 bases, with 27 bases between. The CDR3 extends over 20 amino acids. Excluded were patients with other autoimmune diseases, uncontrolled infections, pregnancy or lactation.

Sequenced material: peripheral blood. The sequence derives from a woman aged 18-35 years with stable Graves' hyperthyroidism. This chain links TRBV28 with TRBJ2-7; a possible D gene is TRBD1 (6 bases). CDR3 in amino acids: CASSLFLGDPGHNRAYEQYS. CDR3 sequence (DNA): TGTGCCAGCAGTTTATTCCTGGGGGATCCGGGACACAACCGGGCCTACGAGCAGTACTCC.